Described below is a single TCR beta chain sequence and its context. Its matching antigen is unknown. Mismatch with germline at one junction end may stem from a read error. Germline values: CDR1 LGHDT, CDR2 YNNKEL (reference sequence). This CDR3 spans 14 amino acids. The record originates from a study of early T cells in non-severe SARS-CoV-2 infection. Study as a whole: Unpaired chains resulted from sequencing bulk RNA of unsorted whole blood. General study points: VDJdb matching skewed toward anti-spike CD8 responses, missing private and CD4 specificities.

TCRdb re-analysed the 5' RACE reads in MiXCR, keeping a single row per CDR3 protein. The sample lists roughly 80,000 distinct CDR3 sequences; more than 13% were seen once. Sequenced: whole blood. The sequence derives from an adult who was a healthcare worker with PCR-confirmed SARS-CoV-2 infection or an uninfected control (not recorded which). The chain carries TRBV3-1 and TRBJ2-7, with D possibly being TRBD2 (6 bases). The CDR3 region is CVSSRSGTPHEQYF. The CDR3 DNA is TGTGTCAGCAGCCGGTCCGGGACTCCACACGAGCAGTACTTC.